This entry describes one TCR beta chain. Its specificity is not known. The sample is drawn from a study of Graves' ophthalmopathy and Graves' hyperthyroidism. Study findings and constraints: Ophthalmopathy progression was predicted with approximately 64% sensitivity and approximately 72% specificity.

Germline values: CDR1 SGHRS, CDR2 YFSETQ. CDR3 length: 15 residues. Trimming removed 0 bases at V and 10 bases at J, with 19 bases between. Amplification of TCR beta CDR3 regions used RNA transcripts. An opening RT-PCR round employed HTBI primers and preceded a second-round multiplex PCR. MiXCR was run by TCRdb on the multiplex PCR reads, yielding one entry per CDR3 protein. The table records 500,000 to 700,000 distinct CDR3 sequences, 20% to 25% of them present only once. This rearrangement joins TRBV5-1 to TRBJ2-5, with TRBD1 as a possible D gene (7 bases). The receptor was derived from a woman aged 18-29 years with stable Graves' hyperthyroidism. Some clones in this sample may be carry-over from other donors' samples. The specimen sequenced was peripheral blood. The CDR3 protein is CASSLALITGEDQYF. The CDR3 coding sequence is TGCGCCAGCAGCTTGGCACTCATAACAGGGGAGGACCAGTACTTC.